The present TCR beta chain was sequenced within a study of blood T cells in healthy people across ages. Only a few counts were recorded for this clonotype. Its antigen is unknown. The junction departs from germline at one end; a sequencing error may be responsible. Study conclusions and caveats: In older individuals, TCR beta diversity per million T cells was lower, falling roughly linearly with age.

CDR3 size: 15 residues. Germline loops: CDR1 SGHTA, CDR2 FQGTGA. A second roughly 7 to 11 cycle PCR used barcoded and J-beta primers. Using its own MiXCR run on the 5' RACE reads, TCRdb lists one record per CDR3 protein. The sample shows 1.5 million to 2 million distinct CDR3 sequences, roughly 32% of them seen only once. The sequencing sample was made of blood. The V and J genes are TRBV7-3 and TRBJ2-1; D is perhaps TRBD1 (5 bases). This clonotype was sampled from a woman in her twenties or thirties in good health. CDR3 protein: CASSLIPAGQNGQFF. The CDR3 DNA is TGTGCCAGCAGCTTAATCCCCGCAGGGCAAAATGGGCAGTTCTTC.